One sample yielded the 25 T cell receptor beta chains listed below, sequenced in a study of shared T cell receptors in the human thymus. TCRdb keeps only in-frame clones here, not all; method: immunoSEQ multiplex PCR. The data contain almost 550,000 clones, around three quarters of them singletons. This sample also appeared in a second study, on human thymus T cells.

The sequencing sample was made of thymocytes. The origin of the receptors is a boy younger than two with a congenital heart defect.

This sequence joins TRBV11-2 and TRBJ2-7; TRBD2 aligns across 7 bases. The CDR3 runs 14 residues. The V gene end was trimmed by 8 bases and the J gene end by 2 bases; junction bases not matched to a gene: 9. The germline V gene has CDR1 SGHAT and CDR2 FQNNGV. The CDR3 nucleotides read TGTGCCAGCGCCACGGGAGGACCCCCCTACGAGCAGTACTTC. Translation gives CASATGGPPYEQYF.

As to this clone: At one end, the junction sequence differs from germline, possibly due to a read error. The chain carries TRBV20-1 and TRBJ2-7; 7 positions agree with TRBD2. The CDR3 runs 11 residues. Germline CDR1 and CDR2: DFQATT and SNEGSKA (reference sequence). CDR3 region: CSASGREVMNF. DNA of the CDR3: TGCAGTGCTAGCGGACGGGAGGTCATGAACTTC.

The rearrangement joins TRBV6-5 to TRBJ2-4; tentative D call: TRBD1 (5 bases). CDR1 MNHEY and CDR2 SVGAGI come from the germline V gene. The length of the CDR3 is 13 residues. V was pared by 0 bases and J by 6 bases, with 6 bases between. CDR3 sequence: CASSYSTGNIQYF. The CDR3 DNA follows: TGTGCCAGCAGTTACTCTACAGGAAACATTCAGTACTTC.

The rearrangement joins TRBV28 to TRBJ2-3; D unresolved. CDR3 size: 15 residues. Germline lookup yields CDR1 MDHEN and CDR2 SYDVKM. Trimming shortened V by 7 bases and J by 6 bases, and 20 bases separated the two germline ends. The CDR3 DNA sequence: TGTGCCAGCACCGCGCTTCAATCGGGTCATGATACGCAGTATTTT. Encoded protein: CASTALQSGHDTQYF.

This chain links TRBV6-4 with TRBJ2-7, with 7 bases fitting TRBD2. CDR3 length: 13 amino acids. After removal of 7 bases from V and 2 bases from J, the junction contained 5 bases not matched to a gene. CDR1 and CDR2 from the germline V gene are MRHNA and SNTAGT. This CDR3 is CASTGGDPYEQYF. CDR3 in DNA: TGTGCCAGCACGGGGGGTGACCCCTACGAGCAGTACTTC.

The chain employs TRBV5-4 and TRBJ2-5; D possibly corresponds to TRBD2 (5 bases). CDR1 and CDR2 from the germline V gene are SGHNT and YYREEE (reference sequence). V lost 1 base and J lost 2, with 12 bases in between. CDR3 size: 15 residues. The DNA of the CDR3 is TGTGCCAGCAGCTTGTTACTAGTTGGTCAAGAGACCCAGTACTTC. Translating gives CASSLLLVGQETQYF.

The chain links TRBV19 to TRBJ1-1; D is possibly TRBD1 (5 bases). V was shortened by 7 bases and J by 6 bases, with 15 bases between the two germline ends. The CDR3 spans 13 residues. From germline, CDR1 is LNHDA and CDR2 SQIVND (reference sequence). CDR3 coding DNA: TGTGCCAGTACCCTCCGGCGGGACGCTGAAGCTTTCTTT. Amino acids: CASTLRRDAEAFF.

The chain has TRBV9 and TRBJ2-1; D call uncertain. The CDR3 consists of 15 residues. The V end lost 0 bases, the J end lost 1 base, and 8 bases lay between the germline ends. Germline V CDR1 and CDR2: SGDLS, YYNGEE. The chain's CDR3 is CASSVEEWSYNEQFF. In DNA form, the CDR3 reads TGTGCCAGCAGCGTAGAAGAGTGGTCCTACAATGAGCAGTTCTTC.

The V and J genes are TRBV7-3 and TRBJ1-2; D is possibly TRBD1 (5 bases). Germline values: CDR1 SGHTA, CDR2 FQGTGA. Trimming removed 5 bases at V and 8 bases at J, with 18 bases between. The CDR3 is 14 residues long. The CDR3 spells CASSLRGGDEGYTF. Here the CDR3 DNA reads TGTGCCAGCAGCCTCCGGGGAGGGGACGAAGGCTACACCTTC.

Notes on this clone: The junction differs from germline at one of its ends, possibly a read error. The chain joins TRBV15 to TRBJ1-5; 7 bases are a match to TRBD1. The CDR3 runs to 15 residues. CDR1 and CDR2 from the germline V gene are LNHNV and YYDKDF (reference sequence). The CDR3 bases are TGTGCCACCAGCCGAGAGGGGGCGCTGAATCAGCCCCAGCATTTT. Protein sequence: CATSREGALNQPQHF.

The chain links TRBV5-6 to TRBJ2-5; 8 positions agree with TRBD2. The V gene end was trimmed by 6 bases and the J gene end by 4 bases; junction bases not matched to a gene: 8. The CDR3 extends over 14 amino acids. Germline lookup yields CDR1 SGHDT and CDR2 YYEEEE. The CDR3 reads CASTPGGGRETQYF. In DNA form, the CDR3 reads TGTGCCAGCACCCCGGGAGGGGGGAGAGAGACCCAGTACTTC.

The chain links TRBV4-3 to TRBJ2-7, with TRBD1 identical over 11 bases. With 0 bases clipped from V and 3 bases from J, the junction kept 7 bases outside the gene matches. Germline V gene data show CDR1 as LGHNA and CDR2 as YSLEER. The CDR3 sequence is 17 residues long. The CDR3 here is CASSQDLSGQGGYEQYF. The CDR3 nucleotides are TGCGCCAGCAGCCAAGATCTCTCGGGACAGGGGGGCTACGAGCAGTACTTC.

V gene TRBV30 combines with J gene TRBJ1-1; D gene uncertain. The germline V and J ends were trimmed by 8 bases and 3 bases, with 13 bases remaining between them. The CDR3 has 12 amino acids. CDR1 is GTSNPN and CDR2 is SVGIG in the germline V gene (reference sequence). The CDR3 nucleotides are TGTGCCCGTAGAGTGATGGACACTGAAGCTTTCTTT. It translates to CARRVMDTEAFF.

The rearrangement joins TRBV19 to TRBJ2-7, with 10 bases lining up with TRBD1. Germline V gene lookup returns CDR1 LNHDA and CDR2 SQIVND (reference sequence). V lost 3 bases to trimming and J lost 2 bases; unmatched junction nucleotides: 4. The CDR3 runs 15 residues. The CDR3 loop reads CASSIAGQGAYEQYF. As DNA, the CDR3 is TGTGCCAGTAGTATTGCCGGACAGGGGGCCTACGAGCAGTACTTC.

The chain employs TRBV9 and TRBJ1-5; D remains ambiguous. Trimming removed 1 base at V and 4 bases at J, with 6 bases between. The CDR3 has 13 amino acids. Germline V gives CDR1 SGDLS, CDR2 YYNGEE. CDR3 coding DNA: TGTGCCAGCAGCGTAACGGGAAATCAGCCCCAGCATTTT. Its translation is CASSVTGNQPQHF.

V is TRBV4-1 and J is TRBJ2-3; TRBD2 matches at 12 bases. CDR1 is MGHRA, CDR2 YSYEKL, per germline. CDR3 size: 18 residues. The trim removed 1 base at V and 3 bases at J, leaving 8 bases unmatched. DNA of the CDR3: TGCGCCAGCAGCCAAGGACCCCGACTAGCGGGAGAAACAGATACGCAGTATTTT. This sequence encodes CASSQGPRLAGETDTQYF.

This chain connects TRBV5-5 to TRBJ2-7; D is possibly TRBD1 (6 bases). This CDR3 has 17 amino acids. Germline V lookup: CDR1 SGHKS, CDR2 YYEKEE (reference sequence). V shed 0 bases and J shed 3 bases, with 19 bases lying between them. This CDR3 reads CASSLGDSTTGIYEQYF. In DNA, the CDR3 is TGTGCCAGCAGCTTGGGGGATTCAACTACAGGGATCTACGAGCAGTACTTC.

The chain uses TRBV29-1 and TRBJ2-5, with TRBD2 matching 14 bases. V was clipped by 8 bases and J by 6 bases; unmatched bases: 11. CDR3 size: 15 residues. Germline CDR1 SQVTM, CDR2 ANQGSEA. This CDR3 is CSTPRGTSGRKTQYF. CDR3 DNA: TGCAGCACGCCCAGGGGGACTAGCGGGAGAAAGACCCAGTACTTC.

The sample holds a few counts of this clone. The chain has TRBV7-2 and TRBJ1-5; 8 positions agree with TRBD1. The CDR3 is 16 amino acids. CDR1 is SGHTA, CDR2 FQGNSA, per germline. The ends lost 5 bases at V and 9 bases at J; junction bases unmatched: 15. CDR3 in DNA: TGTGCCAGCAGCCCATCCCAGGGGGCTGGCGTTGGGCCCCAGCATTTT. It encodes CASSPSQGAGVGPQHF. The full variable domain, rest sourced from reference TRBV7-2 and TRBJ1-5, is GAGVSQSPSNKVTEKGKDVELRCDPISGHTALYWYRQSLGQGLEFLIYFQGNSAPDKSGLPSDRFSAERTGGSVSTLTIQRTQQEDSAVYLCASSPSQGAGVGPQHFGDGTRLSIL.

The V call is TRBV7-3, the J call TRBJ2-1; D possibly corresponds to TRBD2 (6 bases). Germline CDR1 reads SGHTA; CDR2 reads FQGTGA. The V end lost 5 bases, the J end lost 3 bases, and 14 bases lay between the germline ends. CDR3 length: 15 amino acids. CDR3 bases: TGTGCCAGCAGCAACAGCGGGTCCGGCTACAATGAGCAGTTCTTC. It yields the protein CASSNSGSGYNEQFF.

V usage is TRBV6-1 and J usage is TRBJ1-5; tentatively, D is TRBD1 (5 bases). CDR1 and CDR2 from the germline V gene are MNHNS and SASEGT. There are 18 residues in the CDR3. The V and J ends lost 2 bases and 0 bases respectively, with 17 bases between them. In nucleotides, the CDR3 is TGTGCCAGCAGTGAATCGCCGGGACGGGGGAATAGCAATCAGCCCCAGCATTTT. It yields the protein CASSESPGRGNSNQPQHF.

The J gene is TRBJ2-1, the V gene TRBV4-1, with D uncertain. V shed 0 bases and J shed 14 bases, with 17 bases lying between them. CDR3 length: 14 residues. Per the germline V gene, CDR1 is MGHRA and CDR2 is YSYEKL. The chain's CDR3 is CASSQERLGHTKFF. CDR3 sequence (DNA): TGCGCCAGCAGCCAAGAACGTCTAGGCCATACGAAGTTCTTC.

The V gene is TRBV6-5, the J gene TRBJ2-7; D possibly corresponds to TRBD2 (6 bases). V was cut by 5 bases and J by 6 bases, with 11 bases left in between. Germline values: CDR1 MNHEY, CDR2 SVGAGI. The CDR3 contains 12 residues. CDR3 coding DNA: TGTGCCAGCAGTCTATACGGGGGCGAGCAGTACTTC. Its protein is CASSLYGGEQYF.

The chain combines TRBV11-2 with TRBJ1-4, with a tentative D call TRBD1 (6 bases). Deletions cut 5 bases from V and 0 bases from J, with 10 bases between. The CDR3 length is 15 residues. The germline gives CDR1 SGHAT, CDR2 FQNNGV. DNA of the CDR3: TGTGCCAGCAGCCGGACAGTAGCAACTAATGAAAAACTGTTTTTT. Translating it yields CASSRTVATNEKLFF.

V usage is TRBV7-2 and J usage is TRBJ2-7; D gene ambiguous. V lost 2 bases, J lost 11 bases, and 16 bases lay in between. The CDR3 has 13 residues. The germline V gene has CDR1 SGHTA and CDR2 FQGNSA. CDR3 coding DNA: TGTGCCAGCAGCTTAACGCGGTCGGTTTCGGAGTACTTC. Translation gives CASSLTRSVSEYF.